These 3 T cell receptor beta chains share one sample of origin, sequenced in a study of blood T cell repertoires in COVID-19. The data were produced by immunoSEQ multiplex PCR, yet TCRdb's version contains in-frame clones alone and is incomplete. The sample includes about 69,000 clones, roughly 87% of them seen just once. Source material: peripheral blood. These receptors originate from a woman aged 50 to 60 with active COVID-19.

The genes are TRBV2 and TRBJ2-5; 7 positions agree with TRBD1. The V segment lost 6 bases and the J segment 4 bases; nucleotides outside the gene matches: 11. This CDR3 spans 15 amino acids. CDR1 and CDR2 from the germline V gene are SNHLY and FYNNEI. The DNA of the CDR3 is TGTGCCAGCAGCCCTTCCGGACAGGAGAGAGAGACCCAGTACTTC. It is translated as CASSPSGQERETQYF.

The chain has TRBV30 and TRBJ1-5; 8 bases line up with TRBD1. Germline V gene sequence: CDR1 GTSNPN, CDR2 SVGIG (reference sequence). V lost 1 base to trimming and J lost 4 bases; unmatched junction nucleotides: 3. The length of the CDR3 is 14 residues. CDR3 sequence (DNA): TGTGCCTGGAGTGGGGGACAGGTAAATCAGCCCCAGCATTTT. This translates into CAWSGGQVNQPQHF.

The chain recombines TRBV12-3 or TRBV12-4 with TRBJ1-2; D possibly corresponds to TRBD1 (6 bases). CDR3 length: 13 amino acids. Trimming shortened V by 5 bases and J by 2 bases, and 9 bases separated the two germline ends. The CDR3 DNA reads as TGTGCCAGCAGTGGGACACGGAACTATGGCTACACCTTC. Its protein product is CASSGTRNYGYTF.